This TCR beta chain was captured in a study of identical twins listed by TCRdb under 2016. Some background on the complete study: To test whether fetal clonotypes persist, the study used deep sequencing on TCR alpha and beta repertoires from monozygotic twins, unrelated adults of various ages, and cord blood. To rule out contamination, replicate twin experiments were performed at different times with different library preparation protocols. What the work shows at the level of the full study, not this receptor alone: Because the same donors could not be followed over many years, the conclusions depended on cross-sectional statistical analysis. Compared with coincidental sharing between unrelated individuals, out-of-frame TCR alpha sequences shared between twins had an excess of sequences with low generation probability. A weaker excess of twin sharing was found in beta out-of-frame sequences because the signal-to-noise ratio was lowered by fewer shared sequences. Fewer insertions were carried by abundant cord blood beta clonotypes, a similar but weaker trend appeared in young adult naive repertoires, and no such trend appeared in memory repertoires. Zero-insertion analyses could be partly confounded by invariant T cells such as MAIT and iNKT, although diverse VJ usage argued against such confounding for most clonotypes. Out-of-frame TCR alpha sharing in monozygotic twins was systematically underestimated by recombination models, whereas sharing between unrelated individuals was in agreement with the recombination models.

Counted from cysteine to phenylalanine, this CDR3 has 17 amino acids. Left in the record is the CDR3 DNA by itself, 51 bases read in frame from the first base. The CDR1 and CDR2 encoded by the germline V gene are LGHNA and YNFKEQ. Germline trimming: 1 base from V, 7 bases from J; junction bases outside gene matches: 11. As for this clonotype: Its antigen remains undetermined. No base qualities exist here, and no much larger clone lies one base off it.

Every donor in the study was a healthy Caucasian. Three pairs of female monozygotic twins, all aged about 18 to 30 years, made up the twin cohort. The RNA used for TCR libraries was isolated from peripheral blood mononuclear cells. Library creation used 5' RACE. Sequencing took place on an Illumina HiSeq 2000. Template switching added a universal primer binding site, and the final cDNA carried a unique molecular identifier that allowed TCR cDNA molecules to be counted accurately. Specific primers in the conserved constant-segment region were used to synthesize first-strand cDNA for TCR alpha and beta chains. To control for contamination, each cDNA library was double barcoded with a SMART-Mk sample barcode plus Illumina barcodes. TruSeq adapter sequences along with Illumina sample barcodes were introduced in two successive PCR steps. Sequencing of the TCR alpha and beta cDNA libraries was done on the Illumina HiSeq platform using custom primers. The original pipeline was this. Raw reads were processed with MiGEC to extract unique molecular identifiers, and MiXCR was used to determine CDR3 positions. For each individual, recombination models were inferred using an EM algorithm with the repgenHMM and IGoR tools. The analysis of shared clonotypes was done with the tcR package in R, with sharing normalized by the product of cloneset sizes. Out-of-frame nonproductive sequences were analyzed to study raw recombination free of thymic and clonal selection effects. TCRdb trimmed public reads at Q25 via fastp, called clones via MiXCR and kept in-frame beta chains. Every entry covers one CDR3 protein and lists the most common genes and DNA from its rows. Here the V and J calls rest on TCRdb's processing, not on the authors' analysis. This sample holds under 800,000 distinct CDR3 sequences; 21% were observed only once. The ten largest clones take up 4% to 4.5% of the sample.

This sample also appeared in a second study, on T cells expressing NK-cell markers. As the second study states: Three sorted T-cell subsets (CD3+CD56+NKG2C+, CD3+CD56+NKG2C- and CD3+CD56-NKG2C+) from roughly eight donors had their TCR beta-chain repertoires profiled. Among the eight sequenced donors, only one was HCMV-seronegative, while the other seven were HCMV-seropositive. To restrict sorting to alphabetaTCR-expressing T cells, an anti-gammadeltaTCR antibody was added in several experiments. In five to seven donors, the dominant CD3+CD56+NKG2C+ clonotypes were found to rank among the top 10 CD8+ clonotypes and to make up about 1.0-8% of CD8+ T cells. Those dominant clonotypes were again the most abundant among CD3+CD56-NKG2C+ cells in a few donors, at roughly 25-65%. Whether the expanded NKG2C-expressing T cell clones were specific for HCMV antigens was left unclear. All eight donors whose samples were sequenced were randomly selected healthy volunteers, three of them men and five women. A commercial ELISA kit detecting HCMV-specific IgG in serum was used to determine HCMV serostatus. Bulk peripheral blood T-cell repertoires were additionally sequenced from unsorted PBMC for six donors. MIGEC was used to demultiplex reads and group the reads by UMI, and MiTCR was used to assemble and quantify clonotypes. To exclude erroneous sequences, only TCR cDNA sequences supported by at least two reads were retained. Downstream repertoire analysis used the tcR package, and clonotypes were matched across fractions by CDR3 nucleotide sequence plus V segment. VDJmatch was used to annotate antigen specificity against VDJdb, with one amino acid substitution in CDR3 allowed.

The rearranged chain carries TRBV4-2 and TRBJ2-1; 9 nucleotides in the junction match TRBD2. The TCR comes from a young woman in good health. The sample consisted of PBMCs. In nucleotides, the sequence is TGTGCCAGCAGCCAAGTGGTGGCGGGAGGGCCTTCGAATGAGCAGTTCTTC. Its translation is CASSQVVAGGPSNEQFF.